Listed below are T cell receptor beta chains from one sample, sequenced in a study of siplizumab effects on memory and regulatory T cells. Measured with immunoSEQ multiplex PCR; TCRdb has only the in-frame clones, and not every one. The sample yields 95,000 to 100,000 clones, about nine tenths seen once. The source material was non-Treg CD4+ T cells sorted from blood. The receptors come from a human donor in good health. The CDR3 runs from the conserved cysteine through the conserved F or W. The D gene is left open where the match is weak. Clone size is stated in some rows and not others, as once, few, many or a class when expanded.

V gene	clone size	J gene	D gene	CDR3 protein	CDR3 DNA
TRBV7-3	once	TRBJ2-6	.	CASSLGLSGANVLTF	TGTGCCAGCAGCTTGGGGCTCTCTGGGGCCAACGTCCTGACTTTC
TRBV7-9	.	TRBJ2-7	.	CASSFGGLPYEQYF	TGTGCCAGCAGCTTTGGGGGGCTTCCCTACGAGCAGTACTTC
TRBV7-2	.	TRBJ2-7	.	CASSSQAGSGEQYF	TGTGCCAGCAGCTCCCAGGCAGGGTCCGGGGAGCAGTACTTC
TRBV27	once	TRBJ1-1	.	CATRGPRGNTEAFF	TGTGCCACCAGGGGCCCGAGGGGGAACACTGAAGCTTTCTTT
TRBV5-6	.	TRBJ2-3	.	CASSLPGLGSTDTQYF	TGTGCCAGCAGCTTGCCGGGACTCGGAAGCACAGATACGCAGTATTTT
TRBV5-6	.	TRBJ1-3	TRBD1	CASSLGTGIIVGSGNTIYF	TGTGCCAGCAGCTTGGGGACAGGGATTATCGTCGGATCTGGAAACACCATATATTTT
TRBV19	.	TRBJ1-1	.	CASSMVGRNTEAFF	TGTGCCAGTAGTATGGTGGGGCGGAACACTGAAGCTTTCTTT
TRBV4-1	.	TRBJ1-4	.	CASSQSGQAEKLFF	TGCGCCAGCAGCCAATCGGGACAAGCAGAAAAACTGTTTTTT
TRBV2	.	TRBJ1-5	TRBD1	CASSEGQGKNQPQHF	TGTGCCAGCAGTGAGGGACAGGGAAAAAATCAGCCCCAGCATTTT
TRBV10-3	.	TRBJ2-7	TRBD2	CAISQTSGRKDEQYF	TGTGCCATCAGCCAGACTAGCGGGAGAAAGGACGAGCAGTACTTC
TRBV29-1	.	TRBJ1-1	.	CSVSEGRGNTEAFF	TGCAGCGTTTCCGAAGGCAGGGGAAACACTGAAGCTTTCTTT
TRBV4-3	.	TRBJ2-7	TRBD1	CASSLGQDAAYEQYF	TGCGCCAGCAGTTTGGGACAGGACGCGGCCTACGAGCAGTACTTC
TRBV5-1	.	TRBJ2-2	TRBD2	CASRTSSGSGELFF	TGCGCCAGCAGGACTAGCTCGGGGTCCGGGGAGCTGTTTTTT
TRBV11-2	.	TRBJ2-3	.	CASSPTGAGTDTQYF	TGTGCCAGCAGCCCAACGGGGGCGGGCACAGATACGCAGTATTTT
TRBV11-2	.	TRBJ2-7	.	CASSATPEQYF	TGTGCCAGCAGCGCTACTCCCGAGCAGTACTTC
TRBV6-5	.	TRBJ1-1	.	CASRPEGFTEAFF	TGTGCCAGCAGACCCGAAGGGTTCACTGAAGCTTTCTTT
TRBV18	.	TRBJ2-3	TRBD1	CASSPGTGVLTSTDTQYF	TGTGCCAGCTCACCAGGGACAGGGGTCCTTACTAGCACAGATACGCAGTATTTT
TRBV5-6	.	TRBJ1-1	.	CASSYRSAEAFF	TGTGCCAGCAGTTACAGGTCGGCTGAAGCTTTCTTT
TRBV19	.	TRBJ1-5	.	CASSTDSYQPQHF	TGTGCCAGTAGCACGGACAGTTATCAGCCCCAGCATTTT
TRBV6-1	.	TRBJ1-1	.	CASRWGPMNTEAFF	TGTGCCAGCAGATGGGGGCCCATGAACACTGAAGCTTTCTTT
TRBV7-2	once	TRBJ1-5	.	CASSFSGVRNQPQHF	TGTGCCAGCAGCTTCTCAGGGGTGCGCAATCAGCCCCAGCATTTT
TRBV28	.	TRBJ1-3	TRBD1	CASRKADRGANTIYF	TGTGCCAGCAGAAAAGCGGACAGGGGGGCTAACACCATATATTTT
TRBV4-1	.	TRBJ1-4	.	CASSQEGGVREKLFF	TGCGCCAGCAGCCAAGAGGGGGGGGTTCGGGAAAAACTGTTTTTT
TRBV7-3	once	TRBJ1-5	TRBD1	CASSLSGGGNQPQHF	TGTGCCAGCAGCTTATCAGGGGGAGGCAATCAGCCCCAGCATTTT
TRBV30	.	TRBJ1-1	TRBD1	CAWSTTGRGTEAFF	TGTGCCTGGAGTACGACAGGGAGGGGCACTGAAGCTTTCTTT
TRBV19	.	TRBJ1-1	.	CASSSSTEAFF	TGTGCCAGTAGTTCTTCGACAGAAGCTTTCTTT
TRBV5-4	.	TRBJ1-2	.	CASSGVGRSSNYGYTF	TGTGCCAGCAGCGGGGTGGGTCGCAGCTCTAACTATGGCTACACCTTC
TRBV9	.	TRBJ2-7	.	CASSVAGTARYEQYF	TGTGCCAGCAGCGTAGCCGGGACGGCTCGGTACGAGCAGTACTTC
TRBV5-1	.	TRBJ2-1	TRBD2	CASSSGLAGKNEQFF	TGCGCCAGCAGTTCCGGTTTAGCGGGAAAAAATGAGCAGTTCTTC
TRBV19	.	TRBJ2-7	.	CASSIVTGPHEQYF	TGTGCCAGTAGTATAGTGACGGGGCCCCACGAGCAGTACTTC
TRBV9	.	TRBJ2-6	.	CASGTLGESGANVLTF	TGTGCGAGCGGGACACTGGGGGAATCTGGGGCCAACGTCCTGACTTTC
TRBV4-1	.	TRBJ2-7	TRBD1	CASSQARDRIYEQYF	TGCGCCAGCAGCCAAGCCCGGGACAGGATCTACGAGCAGTACTTC
TRBV7-7	.	TRBJ2-5	.	CASSLVIGGGQETQYF	TGTGCTAGCAGCTTAGTAATAGGTGGCGGACAAGAGACCCAGTACTTC
TRBV12-5	.	TRBJ2-5	.	CASGPIGSPSQETQYF	TGTGCTAGTGGTCCCATCGGCAGCCCGAGTCAAGAGACCCAGTACTTC
TRBV4-1	.	TRBJ2-6	.	CASSPSPGPLSSGANVLTF	TGCGCCAGCAGCCCCTCTCCGGGACCCCTGAGCTCTGGGGCCAACGTCCTGACTTTC
TRBV12-5	.	TRBJ2-1	.	CASGLFPTSGHEQFF	TGTGCTAGTGGTTTGTTCCCGACCAGCGGTCATGAGCAGTTCTTC
TRBV30	.	TRBJ2-3	.	CAWSGVVQKQYF	TGTGCCTGGAGTGGAGTGGTACAGAAGCAGTATTTT
TRBV27	.	TRBJ2-1	TRBD2	CASSFGGDYNEQFF	TGTGCCAGCAGTTTCGGGGGGGATTACAATGAGCAGTTCTTC
TRBV19	.	TRBJ2-3	.	CASSIEADLPSTDTQYF	TGTGCCAGTAGTATAGAGGCAGACCTACCTTCCACAGATACGCAGTATTTT
TRBV5-1	.	TRBJ1-4	.	CASSPQTGSFGEKLFF	TGCGCCAGCAGCCCTCAAACAGGGTCGTTTGGGGAAAAACTGTTTTTT
TRBV5-1	.	TRBJ2-4	.	CASSLPKTSEAKNIQYF	TGCGCCAGCAGCTTGCCGAAAACGTCAGAAGCCAAAAACATTCAGTACTTC
TRBV5-4	once	TRBJ2-7	TRBD2	CASSLDLAAAPYEQYF	TGTGCCAGCAGCTTGGACCTAGCGGCGGCCCCCTACGAGCAGTACTTC
TRBV20-1	.	TRBJ2-3	.	CSARHTDTQYF	TGCAGTGCTAGACACACAGATACGCAGTATTTT
TRBV18	.	TRBJ2-1	.	CASSSPEGNSYNEQFF	TGTGCCAGCTCATCCCCGGAGGGGAACTCCTACAATGAGCAGTTCTTC
TRBV15	.	TRBJ2-1	.	CATSSPQRGNEQFF	TGTGCCACCAGCAGTCCCCAGAGGGGCAATGAGCAGTTCTTC
TRBV6-4	.	TRBJ1-6	.	CASSAGPNSPLHF	TGTGCCAGCAGTGCGGGACCTAATTCACCCCTCCACTTT
TRBV7-8	once	TRBJ1-2	.	CASSSQGYGYTF	TGTGCCAGCAGCTCCCAGGGGTATGGCTACACCTTC
TRBV7-8	.	TRBJ1-1	.	CASSLAFFRGTEAFF	TGTGCCAGCAGCTTAGCGTTTTTCAGGGGCACTGAAGCTTTCTTT
TRBV7-6	.	TRBJ2-5	.	CASSHTGPPGETQYF	TGTGCCAGCAGCCACACCGGACCCCCAGGGGAGACCCAGTACTTC
TRBV29-1	.	TRBJ2-1	.	CSVRPHNEQFF	TGCAGCGTTCGACCGCACAATGAGCAGTTCTTC